These 10 T cell receptor beta chains originate from one sample sequenced in a study of control samples from healthy donors and cancer patients. The table came from immunoSEQ multiplex PCR; TCRdb's copy has only in-frame clones and leaves some out. The sample lists 100,000 to 150,000 clones; over 85% were seen once. Sequencing was done on a sample of PBMCs. The receptors were gathered from a man between 50 and 59 years old with head and neck cancer.

This chain links TRBV7-9 with TRBJ2-2, with D perhaps given as TRBD1 or TRBD2 (6 bases each). Germline V CDR1 and CDR2: SEHNR, FQNEAQ (reference sequence). This CDR3 region has 14 residues. Trimming removed 5 bases from V and 6 bases from J, with 13 bases in between. This chain's CDR3 is CASSVSGAAGELFF. CDR3 in DNA: TGTGCCAGCAGCGTCTCGGGGGCGGCCGGGGAGCTGTTTTTT.

This rearrangement joins TRBV27 to TRBJ2-2; no firm D call. Trimming pared 6 bases from V and 5 bases from J, leaving 7 bases between. The CDR3 is made up of 12 amino acids. Germline CDR1 MNHEY, CDR2 SMNVEV (reference sequence). CDR3 region: CASSSITGELFF. Written as DNA, the CDR3 is TGTGCCAGCAGCTCAATTACCGGGGAGCTGTTTTTT.

V is TRBV7-9 and J is TRBJ2-2; D might be TRBD2 (6 bases). The CDR3 is made up of 16 amino acids. Germline values: CDR1 SEHNR, CDR2 FQNEAQ (reference sequence). Trimming removed 4 bases from V and 6 bases from J, with 18 bases in between. CDR3 in amino acids: CASSSFPGVFPGELFF. The CDR3 DNA sequence: TGTGCCAGCAGCTCGTTCCCGGGAGTGTTCCCCGGGGAGCTGTTTTTT.

The chain uses TRBV7-9 and TRBJ1-5; TRBD1 aligns across 7 bases. V dropped 5 bases and J dropped 6; count of bases not matched to a gene: 10. The CDR3 consists of 15 residues. CDR1 is SEHNR, CDR2 FQNEAQ, per germline (reference sequence). The CDR3: CASSPTGVGGQPQHF. The DNA of the CDR3 is TGTGCCAGCAGCCCCACAGGGGTAGGAGGTCAGCCCCAGCATTTT.

The chain has TRBV9 and TRBJ2-5; the D gene is possibly TRBD2 (7 bases). Trimming stripped 4 bases from V and 5 bases from J, with 12 bases between. The CDR3 loop spans 13 amino acids. Germline values: CDR1 SGDLS, CDR2 YYNGEE. The CDR3, as DNA: TGTGCCAGCAGCCCCGGGGGGCGTGAGACCCAGTACTTC. This sequence encodes CASSPGGRETQYF.

This chain links TRBV6-1 with TRBJ2-5; D gene ambiguous. Trimming pared 1 base from V and 2 bases from J, leaving 14 bases between. CDR1 MNHNS and CDR2 SASEGT come from the germline V gene. The CDR3 covers 16 residues. The chain's CDR3 is CASSEEDLLVQETQYF. In DNA, the CDR3 is TGTGCCAGCAGTGAAGAGGACCTGCTTGTTCAAGAGACCCAGTACTTC.

The chain has TRBV30 and TRBJ2-5; D is uncertain. The CDR3 has 12 residues. The germline gives CDR1 GTSNPN, CDR2 SVGIG (reference sequence). The V gene lost 5 bases and the J gene lost 0 bases, with 7 bases spanning the gap. Here the CDR3 reads CAWGRNQETQYF. Here the CDR3 DNA reads TGTGCCTGGGGACGGAACCAAGAGACCCAGTACTTC. Based on the CDR3 plus reference TRBV30 and TRBJ2-5, the full variable domain is SQTIHQWPATLVQPVGSPLSLECTVEGTSNPNLYWYRQAAGRGLQLLFYSVGIGQISSEVPQNLSASRPQDRQFILSSKKLLLSDSGFYLCAWGRNQETQYFGPGTRLLVL.

The chain joins TRBV7-6 to TRBJ2-1; 11 bases line up with TRBD2. The CDR3 has 13 amino acids. The germline gives CDR1 SGHVS, CDR2 FNYEAQ. Germline trimming cut 6 bases from V and 5 bases from J; bases unmatched to any gene: 0. CDR3 in amino acids: CASRLAGDNEQFF. In DNA form, the CDR3 reads TGTGCCAGCAGACTAGCGGGGGACAATGAGCAGTTCTTC.

The rearrangement links TRBV6-6 to TRBJ1-5, with 7 bases fitting TRBD1. Per the germline V gene, CDR1 is MNHNY and CDR2 is SVGAGI (reference sequence). The CDR3 is 14 amino acids. V lost 6 bases and J lost 1; bases outside the gene matches: 3. This CDR3 reads CASSRDSSNQPQHF. The CDR3 coding sequence is TGTGCCAGCAGCCGGGACAGCAGCAATCAGCCCCAGCATTTT.

This clone was recorded once. The chain combines TRBV3-1 (or the pseudogene TRBV3-2) with TRBJ2-1; 9 nucleotides match TRBD2. Germline V lookup: CDR1 LGHDT, CDR2 YNNKEL (reference sequence). Unmatched junction bases numbered 7, after V lost 0 bases and J lost 4 bases. The CDR3 loop spans 17 amino acids. This CDR3 reads CASSQDLGLAKYNEQFF. The CDR3 DNA reads TGTGCCAGCAGCCAAGATTTGGGACTAGCTAAATACAATGAGCAGTTCTTC.